This TCR beta chain was captured by sequencing in a study of CD8 T cells in ankylosing spondylitis. This clonotype was seen many times. TCRdb re-analysed the 5' RACE reads in MiXCR, keeping a single row per CDR3 protein. The sample includes 100,000 to 150,000 distinct CDR3 sequences, about 7% of them seen just once. Germline CDR1 and CDR2: ENHRY and SYGVKD. V gave up 2 bases and J gave up 7 bases, with 12 bases separating them. The CDR3 sequence is 13 residues long. Sequenced: blood, either unsorted or a sorted T cell fraction (not recorded which). The chain combines TRBV10-3 with TRBJ2-7; maybe TRBD1 (6 bases). The clonotype originates from a male donor with ankylosing spondylitis or in good health (not recorded which). The CDR3 loop is CAISERGIGEQYF. CDR3 bases: TGTGCCATCAGTGAGAGGGGGATTGGGGAGCAGTACTTC.